Included here is one T cell receptor beta chain sequence, with context. The junction and the germline gene differ at one end; a read error may be behind it. This CDR3 is 15 amino acids long. Per the germline V gene, CDR1 is SSHAT and CDR2 is FNYEAQ (reference sequence). Sequenced by immunoSEQ multiplex PCR; TCRdb stores in-frame clones only, minus some. Here the sample spans under 200,000 clones, under 85% being singletons. This sample is drawn from a study of blood T cell repertoires in COVID-19. The sequence derives from a man aged 55 to 70 who had recovered from COVID-19. The sequencing sample was made of peripheral blood. The gene calls are TRBV7-7 and TRBJ2-7; 12 nucleotides line up with TRBD2. The CDR3 sequence is CASSPTSGGSYEQYF. The CDR3, as DNA: TGTGCTAGCAGCCCTACTAGCGGGGGGTCCTACGAGCAGTACTTC.